This T cell receptor beta chain was retrieved from a study of CD8 T cells in Susac syndrome. The table lists this clonotype with a few counts. From blood CD8+ and CD4+ T cells, TCR beta sequences were generated. The RNA input was roughly 0.45 to 1 ug, and it was reverse transcribed with random hexamers. By means of immunoSEQ multiplex PCR, TCR beta CDR3 spanning 54 Vbeta and 13 Jbeta underwent amplification. TCRdb reprocessed the immunoSEQ multiplex PCR reads via MiXCR and lists one record per CDR3 protein. The sample includes about 200,000 distinct CDR3 sequences, nearly 95% seen only once; the top ten take 0.093%. The V gene's germline CDR1 is KGHDR and CDR2 SFDVKD. The CDR3 has 12 residues. Between the trimmed V and J ends, which lost 5 bases and 1 base, there was a span of 4 bases.

The TCR was taken from a human donor with multiple sclerosis. The chain has TRBV24-1 and TRBJ1-1; D is uncertain. Sequencing input: CD4+ T cells from PBMCs. CDR3 DNA: TGTGCCACCAGTGGTCAGAACACTGAAGCTTTCTTT. Residues: CATSGQNTEAFF.